Given below is one TCR beta chain in context. The target antigen is unknown. The sample is drawn from a study of T cell responses to AZD1222 COVID-19 vaccine. General study findings and limits: The donor group comprised mostly white British people and more females; the analysis possibly underestimated clonal diversity.

The data were produced by immunoSEQ multiplex PCR, yet TCRdb's version contains in-frame clones alone and is incomplete. The sample carries under 95,000 clones, roughly 90% recorded once. Trimming removed 2 bases from V and 5 bases from J, with 10 bases in between. Germline CDR1 and CDR2: LGHDT and YNNKEL (reference sequence). The CDR3 sequence is 13 residues long. The chain recombines TRBV3-1 (or the pseudogene TRBV3-2) with TRBJ2-7; no definite D call. This sample comprised peripheral blood, obtained 28 days after the second AZD1222 dose. The clonotype originates from an adult who received the AZD1222 COVID-19 vaccine. CDR3 in DNA: TGTGCCAGCAGCCAAAGGGCCCGGAACGAGCAGTACTTC. Translation gives CASSQRARNEQYF.